The 25 T cell receptor beta chains given below trace back to one sample, sequenced in a study of T cells after yellow fever vaccination. TCRdb reprocessed the 5' RACE reads with MiXCR, giving one entry per CDR3 protein. This table has about 630,000 distinct CDR3 sequences, over 9% appearing once. Here the sequenced sample was PBMCs, taken on the day of the yellow fever booster vaccination. The source is a man under 40 who received the YFV17D yellow fever vaccine.

The chain uses TRBV28 and TRBJ2-3, with TRBD2 matching 8 bases. The ends lost 5 bases at V and 5 bases at J; junction bases unmatched: 12. The CDR3 has 16 residues. Germline V gene lookup returns CDR1 MDHEN and CDR2 SYDVKM. Here the CDR3 reads CASSKPASGSRDTQYF. CDR3 in DNA: TGTGCCAGCAGTAAACCGGCCAGCGGGAGTAGAGATACGCAGTATTTT.

The J gene is TRBJ1-5, the V gene TRBV18; 7 bases map to TRBD1. Germline CDR1 KGHSH, CDR2 LQKENI. The CDR3 runs to 16 residues. V was pared by 2 bases and J by 7 bases, with 11 bases of the junction left unmatched. As DNA, the CDR3 is TGTGCCAGCTCACCAACCTCCCCGACAGGGTACCAGCCCCAGCATTTT. Residues: CASSPTSPTGYQPQHF.

This clonotype has a handful of counts. This could be a read error, since a much larger clone is one nucleotide away. The V gene is TRBV6-1, the J gene TRBJ2-7, with 14 bases matching TRBD2. Germline V gives CDR1 MNHNS, CDR2 SASEGT. V lost 6 bases, J lost 4 bases, and 2 bases stayed unmatched. The CDR3 is made up of 14 amino acids. DNA of the CDR3: TGTGCCAGCAGGCGGACTAGCGGGAGGTACGAGCAGTACTTC. Protein sequence: CASRRTSGRYEQYF.

The chain recombines TRBV12-3 or TRBV12-4 with TRBJ2-1; perhaps TRBD2 as D (5 bases). The CDR3 contains 15 residues. V shed 2 bases and J shed 7 bases, with 15 bases lying between them. The CDR3 bases are TGTGCCAGCAGTTTAAACAGCGGAGTGATAAATGAGCAGTTCTTC. This gives the protein CASSLNSGVINEQFF.

The chain is built from TRBV7-2 and TRBJ2-7, with D hard to call. The CDR3 loop spans 11 amino acids. V lost 8 bases to trimming and J lost 9 bases, with 14 bases between them. Germline CDR1 SGHTA, CDR2 FQGNSA. The CDR3 DNA reads as TGTGCCAGCCCCCCCTCTACGTGGCAGTACTTC. This encodes CASPPSTWQYF.

In this sample, this clonotype turned up a few times. The J gene is TRBJ2-5, the V gene TRBV10-2, with 8 nucleotides matching TRBD2. This CDR3 spans 16 amino acids. J gave up 7 bases and V 4 bases, and 14 bases lay outside the gene matches. CDR1 is WSHSY, CDR2 SAAADI, per germline. The CDR3 loop reads CASSGGLAGPTGTQYF. The CDR3 nucleotides read TGCGCCAGCAGTGGAGGGCTAGCGGGTCCGACAGGGACCCAGTACTTC.

This clonotype was observed a few times. The chain recombines TRBV28 with TRBJ2-3; D gene ambiguous. The CDR3 sequence is 13 residues long. Germline V CDR1 and CDR2: MDHEN, SYDVKM. Trimming took off 5 bases at V and 6 bases at J, with 12 bases between the two ends. The CDR3 loop reads CASSPREADTQYF. The DNA for the CDR3 is TGTGCCAGCAGTCCCCGCGAGGCGGATACGCAGTATTTT.

The rearrangement uses TRBV20-1 and TRBJ2-7; 9 nucleotides match TRBD2. After removal of 6 bases from V and 2 bases from J, the junction contained 8 bases not matched to a gene. Germline V gives CDR1 DFQATT, CDR2 SNEGSKA (reference sequence). This CDR3 is built from 14 residues. The CDR3 bases are TGCAGTGCCGCTACTAGCGGGCGAACCTACGAGCAGTACTTC. Translating gives CSAATSGRTYEQYF.

Details on this clonotype: The CDR3 end shows no conserved phenylalanine or tryptophan, and so a read error is likely. The rearrangement links TRBV6-2 or TRBV6-3 to TRBJ2-1, with D perhaps TRBD2 (7 bases). Germline V gives CDR1 MNHEY, CDR2 SVGEGT. Trimming shortened V by 5 bases and J by 8 bases, and 16 bases separated the two germline ends. This CDR3 has 14 residues. In DNA form, the CDR3 reads TGTGCCAGCAGTACATATGGGGGGGGCTATGAGCAGTTCGTC. Encoded protein: CASSTYGGGYEQFV.

The rearrangement joins TRBV20-1 to TRBJ1-1; D is ambiguous. Germline-derived CDR1 and CDR2 are DFQATT and SNEGSKA (reference sequence). With 4 bases removed from V and 1 base from J, the gap between germline ends came to 10 bases. The CDR3 has 13 residues. CDR3 DNA: TGCAGTGCTAAGAGACGGCCGAACACTGAAGCTTTCTTT. As protein: CSAKRRPNTEAFF.

The rearrangement joins TRBV6-4 to TRBJ1-2; D ambiguous. V lost 8 bases, J lost 2 bases, and 15 bases lay in between. The CDR3 consists of 14 residues. Germline CDR1 MRHNA, CDR2 SNTAGT. The CDR3 DNA is TGTGCCAGCTGTTGGTCAAACCCCAACTATGGCTACACCTTC. This sequence encodes CASCWSNPNYGYTF.

This clonotype was seen only a few times. As DNA, the CDR3 is TGTGCCAGCAGCCGAACAGCACCGGGACTAGCGGGAGTGTTGTACTTC. It translates to CASSRTAPGLAGVLYF. The chain couples TRBV7-3 to TRBJ2-7; 14 bases match TRBD2. CDR1 is SGHTA and CDR2 is FQGTGA in the germline V gene. V dropped 5 bases and J dropped 12; count of bases not matched to a gene: 15. The CDR3 runs 16 residues.

Many counts were recorded for this clonotype. The chain couples TRBV19 to TRBJ2-7, with D possibly TRBD1 on 5 matching bases. V was pared by 9 bases and J by 3 bases, with 9 bases between. Germline CDR1 LNHDA, CDR2 SQIVND (reference sequence). The CDR3 spans 11 residues. CDR3 DNA sequence: TGTGCCAGCAGCGACAGCTACGAGCAGTACTTC. Protein: CASSDSYEQYF.

This clonotype showed up just a few times. The chain links TRBV10-3 to TRBJ2-7; 12 bases agree with TRBD2. Germline V lookup: CDR1 ENHRY, CDR2 SYGVKD. V was clipped by 4 bases and J by 3 bases; unmatched bases: 7. This CDR3 comprises 16 residues. CDR3 nucleotides: TGTGCCATCAGTGGCCTGACTAGCGGGAGTGGCTACGAGCAGTACTTC. Translation: CAISGLTSGSGYEQYF.

The chain couples TRBV5-4 to TRBJ2-3; TRBD2 matches at 10 bases. This CDR3 spans 15 amino acids. Looked up from germline, CDR1 is SGHNT and CDR2 is YYREEE (reference sequence). V lost 5 bases and J lost 0; bases outside the gene matches: 3. CDR3 in DNA: TGTGCCAGCAGGGTAGCGGGAGGTAGCACAGATACGCAGTATTTT. Amino acid sequence: CASRVAGGSTDTQYF.

Many counts were recorded for this clonotype. The chain is built from TRBV5-1 and TRBJ2-1; possibly TRBD2 for D (5 bases). Trimming stripped 4 bases from V and 1 base from J, with 15 bases between. CDR1 and CDR2 from the germline V gene are SGHRS and YFSETQ. The CDR3 is 16 amino acids. The CDR3 here is CASSPLAASSYNEQFF. CDR3 coding DNA: TGCGCCAGCAGCCCGCTAGCCGCGAGTTCCTACAATGAGCAGTTCTTC.

Only a few counts were recorded for this clonotype. This rearrangement joins TRBV7-9 to TRBJ2-3, with 8 bases that match TRBD2. V lost 5 bases to trimming and J lost 4 bases; unmatched junction nucleotides: 11. Germline V gene lookup returns CDR1 SEHNR and CDR2 FQNEAQ (reference sequence). CDR3 size: 16 residues. CDR3 in amino acids: CASSLHRGGSADTQYF. In DNA, the CDR3 is TGTGCCAGCAGCCTCCACCGGGGGGGCAGCGCAGATACGCAGTATTTT.

This clonotype was recorded many times. Germline is not matched at one junction end, which may reflect a read error. This chain uses TRBV5-1 with TRBJ2-3; 11 bases line up with TRBD2. The CDR3 loop spans 14 amino acids. The germline V gene encodes CDR1 SGHRS and CDR2 YFSETQ. CDR3 protein: CASRTSGSTDTQYF. The CDR3 DNA is TGTGCCAGCAGGACTAGCGGGAGCACAGATACGCAGTATTTT.

The chain uses TRBV5-8 and TRBJ2-4, with a tentative D call TRBD1 (5 bases). Germline CDR1 reads SGHTS; CDR2 reads YDEGEE. Trimming took off 4 bases at V and 12 bases at J, with 11 bases between the two ends. This CDR3 has 11 residues. DNA for the CDR3: TGTGCCAGCAGCAGACAGATTAATCAGTACTTC. This translates into CASSRQINQYF.

This chain connects TRBV28 to TRBJ2-7; D possibly matches TRBD1 or TRBD2 (5 bases each). The V end was cut by 6 bases, the J end by 0 bases, with 15 bases between. Germline CDR1 and CDR2: MDHEN and SYDVKM. The CDR3 covers 15 residues. DNA of the CDR3: TGTGCCAGCAGCCCTATGGGGGTCAGCTCCTACGAGCAGTACTTC. It encodes CASSPMGVSSYEQYF.

This chain uses TRBV7-2 with TRBJ2-3; D could derive from TRBD1 or TRBD2 (6 bases each). The CDR3 totals 14 residues. The V end lost 5 bases, the J end lost 6 bases, and 15 bases lay between the germline ends. The germline V gene has CDR1 SGHTA and CDR2 FQGNSA. The CDR3 bases are TGTGCCAGCAGCGGCCTGGGGGGCCGGGATACGCAGTATTTT. This sequence encodes CASSGLGGRDTQYF.

This chain joins TRBV7-6 and TRBJ2-3; TRBD1 aligns across 7 bases. V shed 1 base and J 1 base; nucleotides not matched to a gene: 2. Germline-derived CDR1 and CDR2 are SGHVS and FNYEAQ. CDR3 length: 15 amino acids. CDR3 in DNA: TGTGCCAGCAGCTTAGAGGGGGCGGGCACAGATACGCAGTATTTT. The encoded protein is CASSLEGAGTDTQYF.

The chain uses TRBV3-1 and TRBJ1-2, with D perhaps TRBD1 (5 bases). V dropped 3 bases and J dropped 0 bases, with 11 bases sitting between them. CDR3 length: 15 amino acids. From germline, CDR1 is LGHDT and CDR2 YNNKEL (reference sequence). CDR3: CASSQEDRSNYGYTF. The CDR3 DNA reads as TGTGCCAGCAGCCAGGAAGACAGATCTAACTATGGCTACACCTTC.

This clonotype was counted many times. The chain recombines TRBV20-1 with TRBJ1-1; 8 nucleotides match TRBD1. There are 15 residues in the CDR3. Germline V gene sequence: CDR1 DFQATT, CDR2 SNEGSKA (reference sequence). Germline trimming cut 1 base from V and 2 bases from J; bases unmatched to any gene: 6. The CDR3 DNA sequence: TGCAGTGCTAGAGGCTCGGGACAGGCCAACACTGAAGCTTTCTTT. Encoded protein: CSARGSGQANTEAFF.

This clonotype was recorded a few times. The V and J genes are TRBV3-1 and TRBJ1-5; D is ambiguous. The V end lost 4 bases, the J end lost 10 bases, and 11 bases lay between the germline ends. Looked up from germline, CDR1 is LGHDT and CDR2 is YNNKEL (reference sequence). This CDR3 has 12 residues. The CDR3 protein is CASSPPAGPQHF. CDR3 in DNA: TGTGCCAGCAGCCCTCCCGCGGGACCCCAGCATTTT.